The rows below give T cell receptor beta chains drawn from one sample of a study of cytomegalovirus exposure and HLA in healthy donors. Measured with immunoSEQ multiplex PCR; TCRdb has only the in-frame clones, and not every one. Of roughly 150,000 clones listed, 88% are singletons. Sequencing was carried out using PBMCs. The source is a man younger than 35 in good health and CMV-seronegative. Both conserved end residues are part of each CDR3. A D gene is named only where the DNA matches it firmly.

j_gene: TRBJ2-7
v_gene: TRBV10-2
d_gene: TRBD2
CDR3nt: TGCGCCAGCATGCCAGCGGGAGGTGAGCAGTACTTC
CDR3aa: CASMPAGGEQYF

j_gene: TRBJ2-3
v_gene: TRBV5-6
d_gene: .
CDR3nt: TGTGCCAGCAGCTTGCGCGTGAGCCGAATTTATGCCGATACGCAGTATTTT
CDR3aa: CASSLRVSRIYADTQYF

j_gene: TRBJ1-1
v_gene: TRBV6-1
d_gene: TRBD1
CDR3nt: TGTGCCAGCAGCAAAGAGGGGGCCCACAAAGCTTTCTTT
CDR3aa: CASSKEGAHKAFF

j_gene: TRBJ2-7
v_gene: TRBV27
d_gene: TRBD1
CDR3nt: TGTGCCAGCAGTTTGTCACAGGGGGCCTACGAGCAGTACTTC
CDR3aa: CASSLSQGAYEQYF

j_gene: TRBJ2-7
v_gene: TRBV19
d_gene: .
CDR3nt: TGTGCCACACAGGGTGCTTCCTACGAGCAGTACTTC
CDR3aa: CATQGASYEQYF

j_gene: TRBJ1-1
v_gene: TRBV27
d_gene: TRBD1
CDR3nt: TGTGCCAGTCGGGACAGGGAAAACACTGAAGCTTTCTTT
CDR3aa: CASRDRENTEAFF

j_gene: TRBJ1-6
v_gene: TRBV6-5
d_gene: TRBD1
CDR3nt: TGTGCCAGCAGCTCAGGGACAGGAAATTCACCCCTCCACTTT
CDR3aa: CASSSGTGNSPLHF

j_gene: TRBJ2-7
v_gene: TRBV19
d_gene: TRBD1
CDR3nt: TGTGCCAGTAGTATAGAGCCAGGGGGCTACGAGCAGTACTTC
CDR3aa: CASSIEPGGYEQYF

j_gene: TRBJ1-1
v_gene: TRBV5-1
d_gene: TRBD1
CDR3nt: TGCGCCAGCAGCTATGAGGGACAGCCGAACACTGAAGCTTTCTTT
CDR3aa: CASSYEGQPNTEAFF

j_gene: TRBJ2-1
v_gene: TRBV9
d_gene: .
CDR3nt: TGTGCCAGCAGCGTCACGACTAGGAGGGATGAGCAGTTCTTC
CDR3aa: CASSVTTRRDEQFF

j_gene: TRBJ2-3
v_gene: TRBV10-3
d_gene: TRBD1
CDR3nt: TGTGCCATCACTGGGACAGGGGGGAATACGCAGTATTTT
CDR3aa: CAITGTGGNTQYF

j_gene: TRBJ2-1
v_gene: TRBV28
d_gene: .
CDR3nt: TGTGCCAGCAGTAGGCTAGCCCCGCTGTACAATGAGCAGTTCTTC
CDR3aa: CASSRLAPLYNEQFF

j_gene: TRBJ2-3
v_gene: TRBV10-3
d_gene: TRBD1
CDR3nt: TGTGCCACCGGGGATGGGACAGGAACAGATACGCAGTATTTT
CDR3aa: CATGDGTGTDTQYF

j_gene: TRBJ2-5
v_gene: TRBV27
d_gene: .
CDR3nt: TGTGCCAGCAGTTTATCGGACAGCTCAGCGCAAATAGAGACCCAGTACTTC
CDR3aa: CASSLSDSSAQIETQYF

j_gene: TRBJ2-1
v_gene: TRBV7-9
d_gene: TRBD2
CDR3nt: TGTGCCAGCAGCTCGGGACTAGCGGGAGGAAGCTCCTACAATGAGCAGTTCTTC
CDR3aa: CASSSGLAGGSSYNEQFF

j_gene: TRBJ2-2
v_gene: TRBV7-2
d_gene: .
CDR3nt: TGTGCCAGCACTAGAGGGACCGGGGAGCTGTTTTTT
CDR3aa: CASTRGTGELFF

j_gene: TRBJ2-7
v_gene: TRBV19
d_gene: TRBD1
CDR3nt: TGTGCCAGTAGTATCGGACAGGGGGTCGCCTACGAGCAGTACTTC
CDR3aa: CASSIGQGVAYEQYF